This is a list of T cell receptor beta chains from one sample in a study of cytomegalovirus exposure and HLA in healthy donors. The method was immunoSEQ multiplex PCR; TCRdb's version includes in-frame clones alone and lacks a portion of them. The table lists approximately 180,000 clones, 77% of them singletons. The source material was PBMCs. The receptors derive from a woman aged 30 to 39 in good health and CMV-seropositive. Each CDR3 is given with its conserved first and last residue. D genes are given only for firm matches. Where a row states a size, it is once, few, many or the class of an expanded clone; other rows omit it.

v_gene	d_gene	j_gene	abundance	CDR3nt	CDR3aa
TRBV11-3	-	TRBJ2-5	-	TGTGCCAGCACCCCTCAGGGTGAAGAGACCCAGTACTTC	CASTPQGEETQYF
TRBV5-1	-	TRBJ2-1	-	TGCGCCAGCAGCTTGGATGGGACTTCTTACAATGAGCAGTTCTTC	CASSLDGTSYNEQFF
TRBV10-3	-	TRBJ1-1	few	TGTGCCATCAGTGGGCAGGGGCACGGCACTGAAGCTTTCTTT	CAISGQGHGTEAFF
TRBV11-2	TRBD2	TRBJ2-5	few	TGTGCCAGCAGCCCAAGGACTAGCGGGGGACAAGAGACCCAGTACTTC	CASSPRTSGGQETQYF
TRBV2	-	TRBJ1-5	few	TGTGCCAGCTATTCACAGGTCGGTCAGCCCCAGCATTTT	CASYSQVGQPQHF
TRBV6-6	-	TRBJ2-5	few	TGTGCCAGCAGTGTTAGAGAGGAGACCCAGTACTTC	CASSVREETQYF
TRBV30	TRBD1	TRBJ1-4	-	TGTGCCTGGAGTGGCCCCAGGGGGACCACTAATGAAAAACTGTTTTTT	CAWSGPRGTTNEKLFF
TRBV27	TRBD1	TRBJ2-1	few	TGTGCCAGCAGCGTACTCCGGACAGGGGACTGGGGGTACCACGATGAGCAGTTCTTC	CASSVLRTGDWGYHDEQFF
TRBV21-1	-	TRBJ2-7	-	TGTGCCAGCAGCAAATTACAGTGGCGGGGGCCTTACGAGCAGTACTTC	CASSKLQWRGPYEQYF
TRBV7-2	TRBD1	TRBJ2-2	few	TGTGCCAGCCGAAACCAGGGGGCTGCCGGGGAGCTGTTTTTT	CASRNQGAAGELFF
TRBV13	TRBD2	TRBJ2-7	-	TGTGCCAGCAGCTTAGCCAGCGGGAGGAAGAACGAGCAGTACTTC	CASSLASGRKNEQYF
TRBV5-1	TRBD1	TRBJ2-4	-	TGCGCCAGCAGCATAGGGGGCGCGCAAAACATTCAGTACTTC	CASSIGGAQNIQYF
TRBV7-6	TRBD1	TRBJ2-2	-	TGTGCCAGCAGCTTATTTCCGACAGGGGACACCGGGGAGCTGTTTTTT	CASSLFPTGDTGELFF
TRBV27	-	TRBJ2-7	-	TGTGCCAGCAGTACTAGGGGCGGGGACCCGGTCCCCTACGAGCAGTACTTC	CASSTRGGDPVPYEQYF
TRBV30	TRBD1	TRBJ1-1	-	TGTGCCTGGGCCAGGGGGGACACTGAAGCTTTCTTT	CAWARGDTEAFF
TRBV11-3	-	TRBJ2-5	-	TGTGCCAGCAGCTTAGCCCCCCAGACAACAATAGGAGAGACCCAGTACTTC	CASSLAPQTTIGETQYF
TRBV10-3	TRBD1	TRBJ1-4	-	TGTGCCATCAGCCCTGGGGGACAGGGGAATGAAAAACTGTTTTTT	CAISPGGQGNEKLFF
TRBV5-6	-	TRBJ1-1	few	TGTGCCAGCAGCTTGCTCGCAGGCACCCTAATGAACACTGAAGCTTTCTTT	CASSLLAGTLMNTEAFF
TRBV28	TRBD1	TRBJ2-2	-	TGTGCCAGCAGTTTGACCGGGACAGGGGGGCTTAGGGAGCTGTTTTTT	CASSLTGTGGLRELFF
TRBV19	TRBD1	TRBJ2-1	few	TGTGCCAGTAGTCACGGCAGGGGGCAGTTTCTAGGCTCCTACAATGAGCAGTTCTTC	CASSHGRGQFLGSYNEQFF
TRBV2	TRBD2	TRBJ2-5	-	TGTGCCAGCAGTCGGCGGGAGGGCGTTGGAGAGACCCAGTACTTC	CASSRREGVGETQYF
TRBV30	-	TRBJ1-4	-	TGTGCCGGGAACTCAGGGGTTAATGAAAAACTGTTTTTT	CAGNSGVNEKLFF
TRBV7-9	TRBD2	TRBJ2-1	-	TGTGCCAGCAGCTCTCGGACTAGCAGCTACAATGAGCAGTTCTTC	CASSSRTSSYNEQFF
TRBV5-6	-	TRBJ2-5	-	TGTGCCAGCAGTCACAAAACGGGCCCGGGAAAAGAGACCCAGTACTTC	CASSHKTGPGKETQYF
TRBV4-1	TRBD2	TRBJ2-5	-	TGCGCCAGCAGCCAAGAAGGACTAGCGGGAGTACCCGAGACCCAGTACTTC	CASSQEGLAGVPETQYF
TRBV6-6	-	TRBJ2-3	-	TGTGCCAGCAGCTATACCCGACTAGTCGGAACAGATACGCAGTATTTT	CASSYTRLVGTDTQYF
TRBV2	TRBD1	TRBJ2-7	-	TGTGCCAGCAGTGCGACAGGGGGGGGCTACGAGCAGTACTTC	CASSATGGGYEQYF
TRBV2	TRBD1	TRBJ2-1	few	TGTGCCAGCAGTGGGGACAGCCCGGGCGACAATGAGCAGTTCTTC	CASSGDSPGDNEQFF
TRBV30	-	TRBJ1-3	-	TGTGCCTGGACCCCCCTCGGGGAGGGATATTCTGGAAACACCATATATTTT	CAWTPLGEGYSGNTIYF
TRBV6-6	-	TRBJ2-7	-	TGTGCCAGCAGTCCCGGCCTCGGGACACCTCCCTACGAGCAGTACTTC	CASSPGLGTPPYEQYF
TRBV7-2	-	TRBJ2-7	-	TGTGCCAGCAGCTTAACATGGCCCTACGAGCAGTACTTC	CASSLTWPYEQYF